Given below is one T cell receptor (beta chain) in context. Its antigen is unknown. This record belongs to a study of cytomegalovirus exposure and HLA in healthy donors. About the study: A later analysis reported the 100 to 150 validation repertoires used the same platform as the 550 to 700 first-cohort repertoires.

Data came from immunoSEQ multiplex PCR; TCRdb stores just in-frame clones and leaves some out. This sample has 200,000 to 250,000 clones; about nine tenths occur once, and the top ten carry roughly 2%. Study findings and constraints: The listing of 150 to 200 TCR beta chains classed them as cytomegalovirus-associated. In vitro confirmation showed a few CMV-associated chains to be CMV antigen specific. One later analysis, an examination of the approximately 120 validation repertoires, found that first-cohort TCR clusters tended to co-occur in them.

CDR1 is MGHRA, CDR2 YSYEKL, per germline. V was clipped by 3 bases and J by 5 bases, with 2 bases between them. The CDR3 extends over 11 amino acids. The receptor was derived from a woman under 30 in good health and CMV-seropositive. The V and J genes are TRBV4-1 and TRBJ2-1; D is undetermined. Material: PBMCs. The CDR3 DNA is TGCGCCAGCAGCCACGACAATGAGCAGTTCTTC. Encoded protein: CASSHDNEQFF.